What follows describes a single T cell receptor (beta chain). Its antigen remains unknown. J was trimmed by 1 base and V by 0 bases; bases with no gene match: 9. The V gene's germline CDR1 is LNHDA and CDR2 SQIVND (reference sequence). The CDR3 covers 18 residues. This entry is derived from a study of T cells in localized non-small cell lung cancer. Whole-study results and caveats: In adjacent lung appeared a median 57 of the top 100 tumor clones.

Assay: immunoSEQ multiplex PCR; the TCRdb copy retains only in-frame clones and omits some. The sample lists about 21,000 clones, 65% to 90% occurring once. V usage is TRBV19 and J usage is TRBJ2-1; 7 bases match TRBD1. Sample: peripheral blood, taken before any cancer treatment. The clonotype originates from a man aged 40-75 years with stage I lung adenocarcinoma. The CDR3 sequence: CASSIDGTVVLSYNEQFF. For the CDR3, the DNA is TGTGCCAGTAGTATAGACGGGACAGTGGTCCTATCCTACAATGAGCAGTTCTTC.